This T cell receptor (beta chain) was recorded in a study of CD8 T cells in Susac syndrome. Study-wide findings and caveats: When the CD4+ T cell repertoires of patients with Susac syndrome were examined, they did not show any clonal expansion.

Random hexamers served to reverse transcribe roughly 0.45 to 1 ug RNA. With immunoSEQ multiplex PCR, TCR beta CDR3 was amplified across 54 Vbeta and 13 Jbeta. In TCRdb, the immunoSEQ multiplex PCR reads were re-called with MiXCR into one record per CDR3 protein. The sample contains 150,000 or so distinct CDR3 sequences, approximately 95% of which appear only once. The CDR3 covers 16 residues. Per the germline V gene, CDR1 is LGHDT and CDR2 is YNNKEL (reference sequence). V shed 4 bases and J 2 bases; nucleotides not matched to a gene: 6. In the case of this clonotype: The antigen remains undetermined.

Sequencing was done on a sample of CD4+ T cells from PBMCs. V and J are TRBV3-1 and TRBJ2-3; TRBD2 matches at 10 bases. This sequence originates from a human donor with Susac syndrome. In DNA form, the CDR3 reads TGTGCCAGCAGCCCCCCCGGACTAGCGGACACAGATACGCAGTATTTT. It encodes CASSPPGLADTDTQYF.